This T cell receptor beta chain was retrieved from a study of T cell responses to AZD1222 COVID-19 vaccine. General observations from the study: Donors in the cohort were predominantly white British and more often female, and clonal diversity was possibly underestimated. Vaccine-related CD4 TCRs covered spike, predominating at 160-218 and 743-854. Just six AZD1222 recipients were seropositive at baseline. Spike-specific TCR breadth rose after two AZD1222 doses, and depth rose as well.

The germline V gene encodes CDR1 MNHEY and CDR2 SVGAGI. The CDR3 is 15 amino acids. J gave up 8 bases and V 6 bases, and 9 bases lay outside the gene matches. Sequencing was performed with immunoSEQ multiplex PCR; in TCRdb, only in-frame clones are kept and a portion is missing. The sample lists approximately 150,000 clones, around nine tenths occurring once. About this clone: Antigen: not known.

The clonotype was recovered from an adult who received the AZD1222 COVID-19 vaccine. The sample consisted of peripheral blood, taken 28 days after the second AZD1222 dose. This chain joins TRBV6-5 and TRBJ2-1; TRBD1 agrees at 11 bases. DNA of the CDR3: TGTGCCAGCAGCCATCACGGACAGGGGGCCGATGAGCAGTTCTTC. Translating gives CASSHHGQGADEQFF.